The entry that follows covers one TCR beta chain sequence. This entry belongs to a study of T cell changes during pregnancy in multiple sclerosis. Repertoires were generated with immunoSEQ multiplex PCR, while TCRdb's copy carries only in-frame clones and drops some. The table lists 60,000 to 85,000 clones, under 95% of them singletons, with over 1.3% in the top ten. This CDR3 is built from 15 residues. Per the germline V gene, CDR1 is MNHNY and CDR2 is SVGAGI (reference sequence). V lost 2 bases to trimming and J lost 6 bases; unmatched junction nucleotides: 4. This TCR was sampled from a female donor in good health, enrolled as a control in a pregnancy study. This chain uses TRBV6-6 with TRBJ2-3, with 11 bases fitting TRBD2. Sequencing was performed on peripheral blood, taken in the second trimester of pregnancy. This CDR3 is CASSYASGRMDTQYF. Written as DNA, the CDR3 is TGTGCCAGCAGTTACGCTAGCGGGAGGATGGATACGCAGTATTTT.